This is a list of T cell receptor beta chains from one sample in a study of CD8 T cells in ankylosing spondylitis. MiXCR, run by TCRdb on the 5' RACE reads, gives a single entry per CDR3 protein. The sample consists of 100,000 to 150,000 distinct CDR3 sequences, roughly 9% of them appearing once. Material: blood, either unsorted or a sorted T cell fraction (not recorded which). These receptors originate from a male donor with ankylosing spondylitis or in good health (not recorded which). Each CDR3 is given with its conserved first and last residue. Fields, in order: D gene, J gene, clone size, CDR3 length, V gene, CDR3 DNA, CDR3 protein. The D gene is left open where the match is weak. Where a row states a size, it is once, few, many or the class of an expanded clone; other rows omit it.

>TRBD2|TRBJ2-1|many|14|TRBV5-1
TGCGCCAGCAGCCTGGGACTAGCGGGAGCTGAGCAGTTCTTC
CASSLGLAGAEQFF
>.|TRBJ1-1|many|13|TRBV12-3/TRBV12-4
TGTGCCAGCAGTTTCACACAGGGAACTGAAGCTTTCTTT
CASSFTQGTEAFF
>.|TRBJ2-1|many|11|TRBV7-3
TGTGCCAGCAGTCAGAACAATGAGCAGTTCTTC
CASSQNNEQFF
>TRBD2|TRBJ2-1|many|14|TRBV29-1
TGCAGCGTCACGGGACTAGCAGCCGGCCATGAGCAGTTCTTC
CSVTGLAAGHEQFF
>.|TRBJ2-7|many|15|TRBV5-1
TGCGCCAGCAGCTTGGTCACGGGTTCAGGTTACGAGCAGTACTTC
CASSLVTGSGYEQYF
>.|TRBJ1-1|.|14|TRBV12-3/TRBV12-4
TGTGCCAGCGGCTGGACTGGTAGGAACACTGAAGCTTTCTTT
CASGWTGRNTEAFF
>.|TRBJ1-1|.|14|TRBV7-2
TGTGCCAGCAGCTTCTCATTACAGGCGATTGAAGCTTTCTTT
CASSFSLQAIEAFF
>TRBD2|TRBJ2-7|.|15|TRBV20-1
TGCAGTGCTAGAGACGGACTAGCGGGAGGGATCGAGCAGTACTTC
CSARDGLAGGIEQYF
>.|TRBJ1-1|few|13|TRBV20-1
TGCAGTGTCCGAGAGTCCCAGAGAACTGAAGCTTTCTTT
CSVRESQRTEAFF
>.|TRBJ2-7|many|11|TRBV20-1
TGCAGTGCTAGGACCACCTACGAGCAGTACTTC
CSARTTYEQYF
>TRBD1|TRBJ2-1|.|11|TRBV29-1
TGCAGCGTCGGGGACAGGGAGGAGCAGTTCTTC
CSVGDREEQFF
>.|TRBJ2-2|.|15|TRBV6-2/TRBV6-3
TGTGCCAGCAGTTACCAGCTATCAAACACCGGGGAGCTGTTTTTT
CASSYQLSNTGELFF
>.|TRBJ1-2|few|12|TRBV5-1
TGCGCCAGCAGAGGAGATAACTATGGCTACACCTTC
CASRGDNYGYTF
>TRBD1|TRBJ2-7|few|15|TRBV5-1
TGCGCCAGCAGCCTAGCCGGGACAGGGTTATACGAGCAGTACTTC
CASSLAGTGLYEQYF
>TRBD1|TRBJ2-7|many|13|TRBV5-1
TGCGCCAGCAGCACGGGACAGGGGTACGAGCAGTACTTC
CASSTGQGYEQYF
>TRBD1|TRBJ2-7|many|16|TRBV6-2/TRBV6-3
TGTGCCAGCAGTTACTTCAAGACAGGGGCCTCCAAGGAGCAGTACTTC
CASSYFKTGASKEQYF
>.|TRBJ1-3|many|15|TRBV7-2
TGTGCCAGCAGCCGAGTGGCGGGGTCTGGAAACACCATATATTTT
CASSRVAGSGNTIYF
>TRBD1|TRBJ2-7|.|17|TRBV18
TGTGCCAGCTCACAGACAGGGGAAAGAGAGGGCCGCTACGAGCAGTACTTC
CASSQTGEREGRYEQYF
>.|TRBJ2-7|many|10|TRBV7-2
TGTGCCAGCGGGGACTACGAGCAGTACTTC
CASGDYEQYF
>.|TRBJ2-7|few|13|TRBV20-1
TGCAGTGCTTATCTCTCCTCGGCTCAGGTGCAGTACTTC
CSAYLSSAQVQYF
>TRBD2|TRBJ2-5|many|15|TRBV27
TGTGCCAGCAGTTACGGGACTAGCGGCCAAGAGACCCAGTACTTC
CASSYGTSGQETQYF
>TRBD2|TRBJ2-3|many|18|TRBV5-1
TGCGCCAGCAGACAGGCCGGGACTAGCGGGAGAACCACAGATACGCAGTATTTT
CASRQAGTSGRTTDTQYF
>TRBD2|TRBJ2-7|few|17|TRBV28
TGTGCCAGCAGTTTAGGGAGATCGGCGGGAGGGCGATACGAGCAGTACTTC
CASSLGRSAGGRYEQYF
>.|TRBJ2-1|few|15|TRBV7-6
TGTGCCAGCAGCCCCCGGGGGTGGGTAACCGATGAGCAGTTCTTC
CASSPRGWVTDEQFF
>TRBD2|TRBJ2-1|.|16|TRBV5-1
TGCGCCAGCAGCACAATAGCGGGAGTGACCTACAATGAGCAGTTCTTC
CASSTIAGVTYNEQFF
>TRBD1|TRBJ2-7|many|14|TRBV28
TGTGCCAGCAGTCGACAGGGATCGACCTACGAGCAGTACTTC
CASSRQGSTYEQYF
>TRBD2|TRBJ2-1|many|18|TRBV29-1
TGCAGCGTTGAAGGTTGGCTAGCGGGAGAGACTTCCTACAATGAGCAGTTCTTC
CSVEGWLAGETSYNEQFF
>.|TRBJ2-2|many|16|TRBV20-1
TGCAGTGCCCAGACCTGGGAGGCGGAGAACACCGGGGAGCTGTTTTTT
CSAQTWEAENTGELFF
>.|TRBJ2-1|many|13|TRBV14
TGTGCCAGCAGCCAAGACCTTTACAATGAGCAGTTCTTC
CASSQDLYNEQFF
>.|TRBJ2-5|.|14|TRBV7-9
TGTGCCAGCAGCCCGGCGTCCCTGAGGGAGACCCAGTACTTC
CASSPASLRETQYF
>.|TRBJ1-5|.|13|TRBV30
TGTGCCTGGAGTGCCACCAGGGATCAGCCCCAGCATTTT
CAWSATRDQPQHF
>.|TRBJ2-1|many|16|TRBV20-1
TGCAGTGCTAGCGTGACTCGGTACAGCTCCTACAATGAGCAGTTCTTC
CSASVTRYSSYNEQFF
>.|TRBJ2-2|.|13|TRBV12-5
TGTGCTAGTGGTCCGGGAGACACCGGGGAGCTGTTTTTT
CASGPGDTGELFF
>TRBD2|TRBJ2-5|many|18|TRBV5-5
TGTGCCAGCAGCTTGGCGGGAACTAGCGGGAGGGCCGGGGAGACCCAGTACTTC
CASSLAGTSGRAGETQYF
>TRBD2|TRBJ2-5|.|16|TRBV9
TGTGCCAGCAGCGTAGGGGAGGGATTCTACGCAGAGACCCAGTACTTC
CASSVGEGFYAETQYF
>.|TRBJ1-2|.|13|TRBV20-1
TGCAGTGCCCCATCGGACAGACTCTATGGCTACACCTTC
CSAPSDRLYGYTF
>TRBD1|TRBJ1-4|few|15|TRBV6-1
TGTGCCAGCAGTGCCGACAGGGGCACGAATGAAAAACTGTTTTTT
CASSADRGTNEKLFF